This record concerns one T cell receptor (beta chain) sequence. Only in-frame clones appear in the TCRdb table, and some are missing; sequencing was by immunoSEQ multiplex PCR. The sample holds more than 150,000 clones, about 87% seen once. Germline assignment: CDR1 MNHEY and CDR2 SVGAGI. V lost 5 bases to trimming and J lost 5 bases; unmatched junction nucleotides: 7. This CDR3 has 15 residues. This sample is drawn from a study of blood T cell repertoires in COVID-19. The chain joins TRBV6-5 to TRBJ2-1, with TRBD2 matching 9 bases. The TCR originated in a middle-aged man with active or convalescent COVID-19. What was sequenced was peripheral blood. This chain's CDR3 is CASSMGLAGNNEQFF. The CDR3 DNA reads TGTGCCAGCAGTATGGGTCTAGCGGGGAACAATGAGCAGTTCTTC.